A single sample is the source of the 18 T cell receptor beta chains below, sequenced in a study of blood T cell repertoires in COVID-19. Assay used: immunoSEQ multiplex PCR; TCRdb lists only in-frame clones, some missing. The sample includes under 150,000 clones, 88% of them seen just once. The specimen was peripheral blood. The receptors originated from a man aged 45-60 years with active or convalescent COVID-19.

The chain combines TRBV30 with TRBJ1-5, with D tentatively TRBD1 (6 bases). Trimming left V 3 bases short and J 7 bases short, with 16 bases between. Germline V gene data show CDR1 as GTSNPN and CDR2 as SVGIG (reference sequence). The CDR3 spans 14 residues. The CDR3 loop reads CAWSRGGGWQPQHF. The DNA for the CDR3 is TGTGCCTGGAGCCGAGGGGGGGGCTGGCAGCCCCAGCATTTT.

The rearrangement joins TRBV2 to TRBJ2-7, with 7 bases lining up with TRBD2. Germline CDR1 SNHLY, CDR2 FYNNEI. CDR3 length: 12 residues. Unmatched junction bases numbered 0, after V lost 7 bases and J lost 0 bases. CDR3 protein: CASTGGSYEQYF. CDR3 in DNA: TGTGCCAGCACGGGAGGCTCCTACGAGCAGTACTTC.

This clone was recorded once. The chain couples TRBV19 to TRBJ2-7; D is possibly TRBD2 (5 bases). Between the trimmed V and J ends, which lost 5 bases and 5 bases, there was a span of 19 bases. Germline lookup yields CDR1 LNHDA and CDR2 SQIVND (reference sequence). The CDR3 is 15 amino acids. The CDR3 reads CASSLPGISADEQYF. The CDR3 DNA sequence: TGTGCCAGTAGTCTCCCGGGAATCTCGGCGGACGAGCAGTACTTC. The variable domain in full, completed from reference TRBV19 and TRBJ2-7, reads DGGITQSPKYLFRKEGQNVTLSCEQNLNHDAMYWYRQDPGQGLRLIYYSQIVNDFQKGDIAEGYSVSREKKESFPLTVTSAQKNPTAFYLCASSLPGISADEQYFGPGTRLTVT.

The CDR3 DNA sequence: TGTGCCAGCAGCTTGGGTGCGGAAACTGAAGCTTTCTTT. Translating gives CASSLGAETEAFF. The chain recombines TRBV5-5 with TRBJ1-1; D is undetermined. Trimming shortened V by 0 bases and J by 5 bases, and 8 bases separated the two germline ends. Per the germline V gene, CDR1 is SGHKS and CDR2 is YYEKEE (reference sequence). The CDR3 has 13 amino acids.

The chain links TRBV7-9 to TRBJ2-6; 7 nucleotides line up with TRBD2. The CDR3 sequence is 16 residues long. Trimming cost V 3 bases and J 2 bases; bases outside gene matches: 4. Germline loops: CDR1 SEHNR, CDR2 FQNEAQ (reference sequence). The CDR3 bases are TGTGCCAGCAGCTTGGGAGGGGCGCCTGGGGCCAACGTCCTGACTTTC. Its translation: CASSLGGAPGANVLTF.

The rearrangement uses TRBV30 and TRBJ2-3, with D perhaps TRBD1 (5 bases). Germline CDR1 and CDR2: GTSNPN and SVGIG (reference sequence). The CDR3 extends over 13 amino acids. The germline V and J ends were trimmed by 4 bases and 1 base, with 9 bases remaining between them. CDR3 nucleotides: TGTGCCTGGAATACAGGCCGCACAGATACGCAGTATTTT. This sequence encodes CAWNTGRTDTQYF.

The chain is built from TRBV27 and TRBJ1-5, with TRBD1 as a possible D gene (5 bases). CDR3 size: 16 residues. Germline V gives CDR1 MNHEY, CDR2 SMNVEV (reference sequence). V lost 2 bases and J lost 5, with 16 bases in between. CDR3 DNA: TGTGCCAGCAGTTTAGGAGCGGGCCGGGGCCATCAGCCCCAGCATTTT. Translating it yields CASSLGAGRGHQPQHF.

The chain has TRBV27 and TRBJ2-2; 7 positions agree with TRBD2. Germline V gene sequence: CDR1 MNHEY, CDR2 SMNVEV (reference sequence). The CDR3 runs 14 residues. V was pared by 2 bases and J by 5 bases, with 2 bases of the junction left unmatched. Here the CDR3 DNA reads TGTGCCAGCAGTTTAGCGGGAGTTACCGGGGAGCTGTTTTTT. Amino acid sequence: CASSLAGVTGELFF.

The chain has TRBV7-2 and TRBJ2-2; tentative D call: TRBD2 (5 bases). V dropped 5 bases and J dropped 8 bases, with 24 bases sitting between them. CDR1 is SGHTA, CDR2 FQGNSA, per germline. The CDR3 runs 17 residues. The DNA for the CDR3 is TGTGCCAGCAGCCCCACTAGGGTCCGGGTCCGTTGGGGGGAGCTGTTTTTT. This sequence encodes CASSPTRVRVRWGELFF.

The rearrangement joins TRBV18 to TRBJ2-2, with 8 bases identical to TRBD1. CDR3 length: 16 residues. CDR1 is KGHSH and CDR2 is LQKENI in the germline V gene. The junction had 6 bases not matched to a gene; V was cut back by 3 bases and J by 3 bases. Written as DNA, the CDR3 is TGTGCCAGCTCACCGACAGGGGAAGTGTACACCGGGGAGCTGTTTTTT. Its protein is CASSPTGEVYTGELFF.

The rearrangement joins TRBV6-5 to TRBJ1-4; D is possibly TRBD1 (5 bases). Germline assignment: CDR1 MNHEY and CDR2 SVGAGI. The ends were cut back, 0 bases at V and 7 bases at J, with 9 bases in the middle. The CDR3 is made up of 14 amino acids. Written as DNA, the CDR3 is TGTGCCAGCAGTTACTCGGATCAGGGTGAAAAACTGTTTTTT. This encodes CASSYSDQGEKLFF.

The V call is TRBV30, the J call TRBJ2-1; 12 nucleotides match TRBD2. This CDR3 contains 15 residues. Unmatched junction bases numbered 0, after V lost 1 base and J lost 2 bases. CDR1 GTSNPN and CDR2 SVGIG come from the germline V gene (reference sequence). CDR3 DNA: TGTGCCTGGAGTGGGACTAGCGGGGCCTACAATGAGCAGTTCTTC. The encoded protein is CAWSGTSGAYNEQFF.

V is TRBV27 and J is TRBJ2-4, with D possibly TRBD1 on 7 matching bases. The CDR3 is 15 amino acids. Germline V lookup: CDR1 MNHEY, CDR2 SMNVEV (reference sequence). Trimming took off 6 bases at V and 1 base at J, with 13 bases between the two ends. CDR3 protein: CASSPRGQAKNIQYF. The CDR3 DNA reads TGTGCCAGCAGCCCGCGGGGACAGGCCAAAAACATTCAGTACTTC.

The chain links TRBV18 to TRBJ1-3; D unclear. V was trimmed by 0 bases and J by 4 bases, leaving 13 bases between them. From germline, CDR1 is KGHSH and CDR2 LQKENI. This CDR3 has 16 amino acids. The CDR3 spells CASSPPEGFIGNTIYF. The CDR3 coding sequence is TGTGCCAGCTCACCACCAGAGGGTTTTATCGGAAACACCATATATTTT.

The DNA for the CDR3 is TGTGCCACCAGTGGCGGGGTTAAGTCCTCAGGAGAGACCCAGTACTTC. Amino acids: CATSGGVKSSGETQYF. The gene calls are TRBV24-1 and TRBJ2-5; TRBD2 might be the D (6 bases). This CDR3 has 16 residues. CDR1 and CDR2 from the germline V gene are KGHDR and SFDVKD. V was pared by 5 bases and J by 4 bases, with 19 bases between.

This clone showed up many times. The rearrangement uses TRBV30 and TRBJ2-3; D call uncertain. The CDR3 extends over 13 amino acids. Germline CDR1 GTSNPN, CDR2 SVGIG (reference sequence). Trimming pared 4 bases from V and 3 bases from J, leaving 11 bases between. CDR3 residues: CAWNVGLTDTQYF. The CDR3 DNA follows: TGTGCCTGGAATGTGGGCTTGACAGATACGCAGTATTTT. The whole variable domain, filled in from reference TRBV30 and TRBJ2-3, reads SQTIHQWPATLVQPVGSPLSLECTVEGTSNPNLYWYRQAAGRGLQLLFYSVGIGQISSEVPQNLSASRPQDRQFILSSKKLLLSDSGFYLCAWNVGLTDTQYFGPGTRLTVL.

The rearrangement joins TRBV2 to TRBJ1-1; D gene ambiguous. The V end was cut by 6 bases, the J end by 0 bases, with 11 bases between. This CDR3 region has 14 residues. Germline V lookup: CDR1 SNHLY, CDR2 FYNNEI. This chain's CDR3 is CASSQHRMNTEAFF. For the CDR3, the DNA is TGTGCCAGCAGCCAGCACAGAATGAACACTGAAGCTTTCTTT.

CDR3 residues: CASSQGLGKSSEKLFF. In DNA, the CDR3 is TGTGCCAGCAGCCAAGGGCTGGGTAAGTCCAGCGAAAAACTGTTTTTT. The chain has TRBV16 and TRBJ1-4; no clear D gene. Germline V CDR1 and CDR2: KGHSY, FQNENV. V lost 2 bases and J lost 8, with 18 bases in between. This CDR3 has 16 residues.